This T cell receptor (beta chain) was sequenced for a study of shared clonotypes between healthy human individuals. The CDR3 totals 15 residues. V lost 5 bases, J lost 2 bases, and 13 bases lay in between. Germline V gene sequence: CDR1 SGDLS, CDR2 YYNGEE. The table came from immunoSEQ multiplex PCR; TCRdb's copy has only in-frame clones and leaves some out. The sample includes 2.3 million or so clones, approximately 93% of them seen just once. The material sequenced was naive CD4+ T cells from PBMCs. The subset was: CD45RA+ positively selected. This chain links TRBV9 with TRBJ2-2; TRBD2 is a possible D gene (6 bases). This receptor was taken from a young man in good health. Some clones in this sample may be carry-over from other donors' samples. The CDR3 nucleotides are TGTGCCAGCAGTTCCGGGACTTCCAACACCGGGGAGCTGTTTTTT. This gives the protein CASSSGTSNTGELFF.